What follows are 23 T cell receptor beta chains derived from one specimen sequenced in a study of shared clonotypes between healthy human individuals. The naive CD8 fraction comprised CD45RO-negative cells positively selected for CCR7 and excluded terminally differentiated effector memory CD45RA+ cells. Profiled with immunoSEQ multiplex PCR; TCRdb holds only in-frame clones, not every one. Among about 600,000 clones, roughly 98% were seen once, and the ten largest hold 0.25% to 0.35%. The sample consisted of naive CD8+ T cells sorted from blood. The origin of the receptors is a man between 25 and 39 years old in good health.

The rearrangement links TRBV7-6 to TRBJ2-5; 9 nucleotides match TRBD1. Germline CDR1 and CDR2: SGHVS and FNYEAQ. The CDR3 is 13 amino acids. Unmatched junction bases numbered 5, after V lost 5 bases and J lost 7 bases. The DNA for the CDR3 is TGTGCCAGCAGCCCTATGGGACAGGGGACCCAGTACTTC. Translation: CASSPMGQGTQYF.

The rearrangement joins TRBV28 to TRBJ2-3, with TRBD2 matching over 7 bases. From germline, CDR1 is MDHEN and CDR2 SYDVKM. Trimming at V came to 6 bases and at J to 4 bases, leaving 10 bases not matched to a gene. There are 15 residues in the CDR3. CDR3 residues: CASSKPGAGADTQYF. The CDR3 coding sequence is TGTGCCAGCAGCAAACCCGGGGCGGGGGCAGATACGCAGTATTTT.

The rearrangement joins TRBV30 to TRBJ2-7, with 7 bases lining up with TRBD1. Trimming removed 1 base from V and 0 bases from J; junction bases left unmatched: 9. This CDR3 has 16 amino acids. Germline assignment: CDR1 GTSNPN and CDR2 SVGIG (reference sequence). CDR3: CAWSGGEQGYSYEQYF. Here the CDR3 DNA reads TGTGCCTGGAGTGGAGGGGAACAGGGGTACTCCTACGAGCAGTACTTC.

The chain is built from TRBV5-4 and TRBJ1-5, with 9 nucleotides matching TRBD1. J lost 7 bases, V lost 3 bases, and 5 bases had no gene match. The CDR3 runs to 14 residues. The germline CDR1 and CDR2 sequences are SGHNT and YYREEE (reference sequence). This CDR3 reads CASSSQGAGQPQHF. The CDR3 nucleotides read TGTGCCAGCAGCTCACAGGGGGCAGGGCAGCCCCAGCATTTT.

The J gene is TRBJ2-1, the V gene TRBV11-2, with 13 bases matching TRBD2. This CDR3 is 15 amino acids long. The trim removed 3 bases at V and 8 bases at J, leaving 4 bases unmatched. CDR1 and CDR2 (germline): SGHAT, FQNNGV. CDR3 in DNA: TGTGCCAGCAGCTTCGGACTAGCGGGAGCGGATGAGCAGTTCTTC. It encodes CASSFGLAGADEQFF. Based on the CDR3 plus reference TRBV11-2 and TRBJ2-1, the full variable domain is EAGVAQSPRYKIIEKRQSVAFWCNPISGHATLYWYQQILGQGPKLLIQFQNNGVVDDSQLPKDRFSAERLKGVDSTLKIQPAKLEDSAVYLCASSFGLAGADEQFFGPGTRLTVL.

The chain uses TRBV21-1 and TRBJ2-7; the table's D gene call, TRBD1, was not cross checked with the DNA. TRBV21-1 is recorded as a pseudogene. CDR3 size: 16 residues. CDR3 residues: CASSKGVRGGLDEQYF. In DNA, the CDR3 is TGTGCCAGCAGCAAAGGGGTTAGAGGGGGCTTGGACGAGCAGTACTTC.

The chain employs TRBV7-9 and TRBJ2-7; TRBD2 matches at 8 bases. The junction had 8 bases not matched to a gene; V was cut back by 4 bases and J by 0 bases. Germline CDR1 SEHNR, CDR2 FQNEAQ (reference sequence). The CDR3 spans 16 residues. The CDR3 is CASSSRGGIGSYEQYF. The CDR3 DNA follows: TGTGCCAGCAGCTCCCGGGGGGGGATCGGCTCCTACGAGCAGTACTTC.

The chain couples TRBV9 to TRBJ2-1; D tentatively reads TRBD1 or TRBD2 (5 bases each). V lost 0 bases to trimming and J lost 7 bases, with 11 bases between them. The CDR3 spans 14 residues. CDR1 is SGDLS, CDR2 YYNGEE, per germline. CDR3 amino acids: CASSVAGAQNEQFF. CDR3 bases: TGTGCCAGCAGCGTAGCCGGGGCCCAGAATGAGCAGTTCTTC. Looking up the rest from reference TRBV9 and TRBJ2-1 gives the full variable domain: DSGVTQTPKHLITATGQRVTLRCSPRSGDLSVYWYQQSLDQGLQFLIQYYNGEERAKGNILERFSAQQFPDLHSELNLSSLELGDSALYFCASSVAGAQNEQFFGPGTRLTVL.

The chain joins TRBV27 to TRBJ2-3; tentative D call: TRBD1 (6 bases). This CDR3 is 15 amino acids long. The V gene lost 0 bases and the J gene lost 4 bases, with 11 bases spanning the gap. CDR1 is MNHEY and CDR2 is SMNVEV in the germline V gene (reference sequence). The CDR3 bases are TGTGCCAGCAGTTTATCGTGGGGGCGGGCAGATACGCAGTATTTT. Protein product: CASSLSWGRADTQYF.

V usage is TRBV2 and J usage is TRBJ2-5, with 7 bases lining up with TRBD2. Trimming cost V 8 bases and J 2 bases; bases outside gene matches: 2. CDR1 and CDR2 (germline): SNHLY, FYNNEI. This CDR3 region has 12 residues. The CDR3 DNA is TGTGCCAGCGGGGGGGAACAAGAGACCCAGTACTTC. It translates to CASGGEQETQYF.

J is TRBJ2-5 and V is TRBV5-4, with D perhaps being TRBD1 or TRBD2 (7 bases each). V was shortened by 3 bases and J by 9 bases, with 24 bases between the two germline ends. This CDR3 contains 16 residues. Germline CDR1 reads SGHNT; CDR2 reads YYREEE (reference sequence). The chain's CDR3 is CASSSGDQGGTSAQYF. CDR3 coding DNA: TGTGCCAGCAGCTCCGGTGATCAGGGGGGGACGTCGGCCCAGTACTTC.

This sequence joins TRBV9 and TRBJ2-3; TRBD2 aligns across 12 bases. This CDR3 has 17 residues. The V gene end was trimmed by 2 bases and the J gene end by 2 bases; junction bases not matched to a gene: 6. CDR1 SGDLS and CDR2 YYNGEE come from the germline V gene. The DNA of the CDR3 is TGTGCCAGCAGCGTCCAACCTAGCGGGAGGGACACAGATACGCAGTATTTT. It yields the protein CASSVQPSGRDTDTQYF.

This chain connects TRBV7-6 to TRBJ2-1; TRBD1 aligns across 8 bases. The V segment lost 1 base and the J segment 10 bases; nucleotides outside the gene matches: 3. The germline CDR1 and CDR2 sequences are SGHVS and FNYEAQ. The CDR3 is 13 amino acids. This chain's CDR3 is CASSLGGQAEQFF. CDR3 nucleotides: TGTGCCAGCAGCTTAGGGGGACAGGCGGAGCAGTTCTTC.

This chain links TRBV6-4 with TRBJ2-3; tentative D call: TRBD2 (5 bases). Trimming cost V 6 bases and J 0 bases, with 13 bases left between them. The germline V gene encodes CDR1 MRHNA and CDR2 SNTAGT. This CDR3 contains 15 residues. The CDR3 region is CASRPVAGSTDTQYF. In DNA form, the CDR3 reads TGTGCCAGCAGGCCTGTGGCGGGCAGCACAGATACGCAGTATTTT.

This chain connects TRBV4-1 to TRBJ2-7; D unresolved. Trimming took 2 bases from V and 6 from J, leaving 11 bases between them. CDR1 is MGHRA and CDR2 is YSYEKL in the germline V gene. This CDR3 is 13 amino acids long. CDR3 sequence reads: CASSQWTQAEQYF. In DNA, the CDR3 is TGCGCCAGCAGCCAATGGACGCAGGCCGAGCAGTACTTC.

The gene calls are TRBV13 and TRBJ2-1, with 12 bases identical to TRBD2. This CDR3 comprises 15 residues. Germline CDR1 PRHDT, CDR2 FYEKMQ (reference sequence). V gave up 5 bases and J gave up 8 bases; unmatched junction bases: 7. The CDR3 sequence is CASSTTSGSFDEQFF. The CDR3 DNA is TGTGCCAGCAGCACGACTAGCGGGAGTTTCGATGAGCAGTTCTTC.

The J gene is TRBJ2-1, the V gene TRBV2, with 9 bases lining up with TRBD1. V gave up 5 bases and J gave up 1 base; unmatched junction bases: 3. The CDR3 consists of 15 residues. Germline CDR1 and CDR2: SNHLY and FYNNEI. The CDR3 protein is CASSPTGGSYNEQFF. DNA for the CDR3: TGTGCCAGCAGTCCGACAGGGGGGTCCTACAATGAGCAGTTCTTC. The full variable domain, in which reference TRBV2 and TRBJ2-1 provide the parts outside the CDR3, is EPEVTQTPSHQVTQMGQEVILRCVPISNHLYFYWYRQILGQKVEFLVSFYNNEISEKSEIFDDQFSVERPDGSNFTLKIRSTKLEDSAMYFCASSPTGGSYNEQFFGPGTRLTVL.

This clone has just one count. This chain joins TRBV9 and TRBJ1-3; tentatively, D is TRBD1 (5 bases). The CDR3 runs to 15 residues. The germline CDR1 and CDR2 sequences are SGDLS and YYNGEE. V lost 4 bases and J lost 0, with 11 bases in between. The CDR3 loop reads CASSPGQSSGNTIYF. In DNA, the CDR3 is TGTGCCAGCAGCCCCGGACAAAGCTCTGGAAACACCATATATTTT.

The chain employs TRBV9 and TRBJ2-7, with a weak D call TRBD2 (6 bases). V lost 3 bases and J lost 2, with 15 bases in between. The germline gives CDR1 SGDLS, CDR2 YYNGEE. The CDR3 consists of 15 residues. The CDR3: CASSEGGTGTYEQYF. CDR3 bases: TGTGCCAGCAGCGAAGGAGGGACGGGAACCTACGAGCAGTACTTC.

The chain links TRBV28 to TRBJ1-4; 10 bases are shared with TRBD1. V dropped 6 bases and J dropped 10; count of bases not matched to a gene: 11. The germline V gene has CDR1 MDHEN and CDR2 SYDVKM. The length of the CDR3 is 15 residues. This CDR3 is CASSWDRDRGGKLFF. CDR3 DNA sequence: TGTGCCAGCAGCTGGGACCGGGACAGGGGTGGAAAACTGTTTTTT.

This chain uses TRBV7-9 with TRBJ2-2; D tentatively reads TRBD1 or TRBD2 (5 bases each). Between the trimmed V and J ends, which lost 0 bases and 1 base, there was a span of 15 bases. This CDR3 has 18 amino acids. The germline V gene has CDR1 SEHNR and CDR2 FQNEAQ (reference sequence). CDR3 amino acids: CASSLAGVGQKNTGELFF. In nucleotides, the CDR3 is TGTGCCAGCAGCTTAGCGGGGGTAGGGCAAAAGAACACCGGGGAGCTGTTTTTT.

This chain joins TRBV14 and TRBJ2-1; D gene unclear. Germline CDR1 and CDR2: SGHDN and FVKESK. The CDR3 totals 17 residues. Trimming removed 4 bases from V and 0 bases from J, with 16 bases in between. The CDR3 DNA reads TGTGCCAGCAGCCGGACCACCGAACTCTCCTCCTACAATGAGCAGTTCTTC. Protein sequence: CASSRTTELSSYNEQFF.

The chain has TRBV29-1 and TRBJ2-1; tentative D call: TRBD2 (6 bases). This CDR3 spans 13 amino acids. The germline CDR1 and CDR2 sequences are SQVTM and ANQGSEA. The CDR3 DNA reads as TGCACCGGATGGGACTTAGACTACAATGAGCAGTTCTTC. This encodes CTGWDLDYNEQFF.